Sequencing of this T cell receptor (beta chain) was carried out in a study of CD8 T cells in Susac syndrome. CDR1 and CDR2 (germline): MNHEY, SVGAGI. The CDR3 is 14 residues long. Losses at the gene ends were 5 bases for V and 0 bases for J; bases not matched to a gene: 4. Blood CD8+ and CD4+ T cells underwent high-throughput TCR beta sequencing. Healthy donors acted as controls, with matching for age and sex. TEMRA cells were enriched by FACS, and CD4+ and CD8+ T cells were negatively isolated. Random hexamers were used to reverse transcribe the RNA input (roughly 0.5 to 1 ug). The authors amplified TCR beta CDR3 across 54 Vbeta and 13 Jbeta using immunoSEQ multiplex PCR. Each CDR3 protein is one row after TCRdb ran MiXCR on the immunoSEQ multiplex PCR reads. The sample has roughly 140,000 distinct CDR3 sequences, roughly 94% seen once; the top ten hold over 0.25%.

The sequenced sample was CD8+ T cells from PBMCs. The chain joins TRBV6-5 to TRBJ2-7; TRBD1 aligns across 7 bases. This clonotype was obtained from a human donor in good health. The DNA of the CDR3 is TGTGCCAGCAGTAAGACAGGGATCTCCTACGAGCAGTACTTC. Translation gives CASSKTGISYEQYF.